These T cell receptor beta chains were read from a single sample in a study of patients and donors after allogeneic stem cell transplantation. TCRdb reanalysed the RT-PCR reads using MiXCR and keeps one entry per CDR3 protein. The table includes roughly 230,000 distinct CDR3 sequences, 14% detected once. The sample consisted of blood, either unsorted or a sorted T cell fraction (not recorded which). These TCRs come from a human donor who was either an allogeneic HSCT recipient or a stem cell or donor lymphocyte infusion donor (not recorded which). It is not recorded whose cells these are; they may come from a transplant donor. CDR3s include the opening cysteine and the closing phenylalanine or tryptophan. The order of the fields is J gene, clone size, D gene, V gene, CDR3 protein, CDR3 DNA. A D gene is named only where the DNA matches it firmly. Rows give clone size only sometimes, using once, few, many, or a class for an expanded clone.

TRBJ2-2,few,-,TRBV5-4,CASSQTGSGTGELFF,TGTGCCAGCAGTCAAACGGGCTCGGGCACCGGGGAGCTGTTTTTT
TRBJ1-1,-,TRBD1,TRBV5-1,CASSSGQGNTEAF,TGCGCCAGCAGCTCAGGACAGGGGAACACTGAAGCTTTT
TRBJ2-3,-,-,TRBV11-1,CASSLEGKYTQYF,TGTGCCAGCAGCTTAGAAGGGAAGTATACGCAGTATTTT
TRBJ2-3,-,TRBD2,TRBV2,CASSERLADTDTQYF,TGTGCCAGCAGTGAACGGCTAGCGGACACAGATACGCAGTATTTT
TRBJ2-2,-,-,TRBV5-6,CASTLGLGTGELFF,TGTGCCAGCACACTGGGGCTTGGCACCGGGGAGCTGTTTTTT
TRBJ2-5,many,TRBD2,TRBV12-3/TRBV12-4,CASSLDLGSGRPQETQYF,TGTGCCAGCAGTTTAGATTTGGGTAGCGGGAGACCCCAAGAGACCCAGTACTTC
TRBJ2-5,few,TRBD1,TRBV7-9,CASSTGTGRGETQYF,TGTGCCAGCAGCACAGGGACAGGGCGTGGAGAGACCCAGTACTTC
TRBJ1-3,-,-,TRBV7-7,CASSLAGTGNTIYF,TGTGCTAGCAGCTTGGCCGGGACCGGAAACACCATATATTTT
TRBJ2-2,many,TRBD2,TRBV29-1,CSVLAGGPPGELFF,TGCAGCGTCTTAGCGGGAGGGCCGCCCGGGGAGCTGTTTTTT
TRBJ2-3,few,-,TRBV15,CATSRDPRDTQYF,TGTGCCACCAGCAGAGATCCCAGAGATACGCAGTATTTT
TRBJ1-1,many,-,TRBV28,CASSFWGEAFF,TGTGCCAGCAGTTTTTGGGGTGAAGCTTTCTTT
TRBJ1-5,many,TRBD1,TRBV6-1,CASRGDRGHQPQHF,TGTGCCAGCAGAGGGGACAGGGGTCATCAGCCCCAGCATTTT
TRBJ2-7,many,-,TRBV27,CASSLRGISTYEQYF,TGTGCCAGCAGTCTCCGGGGTATTTCAACCTACGAGCAGTACTTC
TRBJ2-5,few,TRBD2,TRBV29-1,CSALLPGLVKETQYF,TGCAGCGCCTTGTTACCGGGACTAGTTAAAGAGACCCAGTACTTC
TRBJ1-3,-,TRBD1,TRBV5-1,CASSIQTGTGNTIYF,TGCGCCAGCAGCATCCAGACAGGGACTGGAAACACCATATATTTT
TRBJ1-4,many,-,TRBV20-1,CSAIGPAADEKLFF,TGCAGTGCAATCGGACCAGCGGCGGATGAAAAACTGTTTTTT
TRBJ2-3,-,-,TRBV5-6,CASSLSGTLAPDTQYF,TGTGCCAGCAGCTTGTCCGGGACACTCGCTCCAGATACGCAGTATTTT
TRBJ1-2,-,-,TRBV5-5,CASSLEPTSNYGYTF,TGTGCCAGCAGCTTGGAACCGACTTCCAACTATGGCTACACCTTC
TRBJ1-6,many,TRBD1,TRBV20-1,CSAKGQGNYNSPLHF,TGCAGTGCTAAGGGACAGGGGAATTATAATTCACCCCTCCACTTT
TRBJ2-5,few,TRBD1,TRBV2,CASSNIGQVGETQYF,TGTGCCAGCAGTAATATTGGACAGGTCGGAGAGACCCAGTACTTC
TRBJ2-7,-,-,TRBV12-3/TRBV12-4,CASSFNLPEQYF,TGTGCCAGCAGTTTCAATCTCCCCGAGCAGTACTTC
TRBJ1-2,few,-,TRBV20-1,CSAPPDRTAGYTF,TGCAGTGCCCCGCCCGATCGGACAGCAGGCTACACCTTC
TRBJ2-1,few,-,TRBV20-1,CSASRIDYNEQFF,TGCAGTGCTAGTCGGATCGATTACAATGAGCAGTTCTTC
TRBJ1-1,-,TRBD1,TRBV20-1,CSARGDREGVFF,TGCAGTGCTAGAGGGGACAGGGAAGGAGTTTTCTTT
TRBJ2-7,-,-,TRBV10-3,CAIRGLEGEQYF,TGTGCCATCAGGGGGCTAGAAGGCGAGCAGTACTTC
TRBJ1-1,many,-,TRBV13,CASSLGDRGTEAFF,TGTGCCAGCAGCTTGGGGGATAGGGGCACTGAAGCTTTCTTT
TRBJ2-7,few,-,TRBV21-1,CASFSGHFHEQYF,TGTGCCAGCTTCTCCGGGCACTTCCACGAGCAGTACTTC
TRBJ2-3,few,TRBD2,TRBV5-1,CASSLVLGAGGHGDTQYF,TGCGCCAGCAGCTTGGTTTTAGGAGCGGGGGGGCATGGAGATACGCAGTATTTT
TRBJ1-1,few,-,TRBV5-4,CASSSIDKGGEAFF,TGTGCCAGCAGCTCCATTGACAAGGGTGGTGAAGCTTTCTTT
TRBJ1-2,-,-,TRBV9,CASSLGRTYGYTF,TGTGCCAGCAGCCTAGGGCGGACCTATGGCTACACCTTC
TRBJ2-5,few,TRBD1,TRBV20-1,CSATAGTGRRETQYF,TGCAGTGCGACAGCCGGGACAGGGAGGAGAGAGACCCAGTACTTC
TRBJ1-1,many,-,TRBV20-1,CSARGTQLGTEAFF,TGCAGTGCTAGAGGGACCCAGCTCGGCACTGAAGCTTTCTTT
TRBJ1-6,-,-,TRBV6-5,CASSYSRSSSYNSPLHF,TGTGCCAGCAGTTACTCCCGCAGTAGCTCCTATAATTCACCCCTCCACTTT
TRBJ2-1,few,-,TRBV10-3,CAIREYNEQFF,TGTGCCATCAGGGAATACAATGAGCAGTTCTTC
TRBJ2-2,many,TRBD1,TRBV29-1,CSGKNPGQGTGELFF,TGCAGCGGCAAAAATCCGGGACAGGGAACCGGGGAGCTGTTTTTT
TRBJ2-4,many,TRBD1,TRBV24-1,CATSEGGGQGQNIQYF,TGTGCCACCAGTGAAGGTGGGGGACAGGGCCAAAACATTCAGTACTTC
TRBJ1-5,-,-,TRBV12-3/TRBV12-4,CASSLRGFRQPQHF,TGTGCCAGCAGCCTTAGGGGTTTCCGACAGCCCCAGCATTTT
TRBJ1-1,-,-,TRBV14,CASRHMSGGTEAFF,TGTGCCAGCAGACACATGAGTGGGGGGACTGAAGCTTTCTTT
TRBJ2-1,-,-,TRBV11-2,CASSSHPGGYNEQFF,TGTGCCAGCAGCTCTCACCCCGGGGGTTACAATGAGCAGTTCTTC
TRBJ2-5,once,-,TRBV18,CASSRLYQETQYF,TGTGCCAGCTCACGATTGTACCAAGAGACCCAGTACTTC
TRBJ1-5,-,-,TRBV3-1,CARGGGNQPQHF,TGTGCCAGGGGGGGCGGCAATCAGCCCCAGCATTTT
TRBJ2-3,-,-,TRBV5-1,CASSAGSSAYF,TGCGCCAGCAGCGCCGGGTCTTCGGCGTATTTT
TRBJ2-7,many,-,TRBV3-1,CASSHTGEQYF,TGTGCCAGCAGCCATACGGGCGAGCAGTACTTC
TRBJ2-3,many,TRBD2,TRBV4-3,CASSQEVGTSGANTDTQYF,TGCGCCAGCAGCCAAGAAGTGGGGACTAGCGGGGCGAACACAGATACGCAGTATTTT
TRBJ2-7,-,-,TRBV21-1,CASTVLAGSYEQYF,TGTGCCAGCACTGTCCTAGCGGGGTCCTACGAGCAGTACTTC
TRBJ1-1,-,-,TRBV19,CASILEGVNTEAFF,TGTGCCAGTATTCTCGAGGGGGTCAACACTGAAGCTTTCTTT